This T cell receptor beta chain was recovered during a study of Graves' ophthalmopathy and Graves' hyperthyroidism. At the level of the study: Peripheral blood (taken before any treatment) was collected at initial diagnosis.

PBMCs had their origin in fresh peripheral blood (roughly 10 ml). Amplification from RNA transcripts yielded the TCR beta CDR3 regions. Second-round multiplex PCR came after first-round RT-PCR with HTBI primers. Each CDR3 protein gets one entry after TCRdb re-called the multiplex PCR reads with MiXCR. This sample has fewer than 650,000 distinct CDR3 sequences; around a fifth occur once, and the top ten carry around 6.9%. Study results and caveats: In predicting ophthalmopathy progression, the model reached roughly 71% sensitivity and about 73% specificity.

Trimming pared 7 bases from V and 5 bases from J, leaving 17 bases between. This CDR3 is 14 amino acids long. Germline CDR1 reads SGHTA; CDR2 reads FQGNSA. To note about this clonotype: Antigen unknown.

The chain is built from TRBV7-2 and TRBJ2-5, with D tentatively TRBD2 (6 bases). This receptor was obtained from a woman aged 18-29 years with stable Graves' hyperthyroidism. Some clones in this sample may be carry-over from other donors' samples. What was sequenced was peripheral blood. CDR3 loop: CASIRRAGRETQYF. The CDR3 nucleotides are TGTGCCAGCATCCGGAGGGCGGGGCGGGAGACCCAGTACTTC.